Presented here are 17 T cell receptor beta chains from one specimen sequenced in a study of PD-1 blockade in classical Hodgkin lymphoma. Assay: immunoSEQ multiplex PCR; the TCRdb copy retains only in-frame clones and omits some. The repertoire includes tens of thousands of clones, about 80% of them detected once, and 17% sits in the top ten. Each patient's relapse followed autologous stem cell transplantation, and brentuximab vedotin exposure varied. The specimen comprised peripheral blood mononuclear cells (PBMCs), sampled before the second cycle of nivolumab. The receptor source for this set is a human donor with classical Hodgkin lymphoma.

The CDR3 region is CASTFSQGTEAFF. The CDR3 nucleotides are TGTGCCAGCACATTCAGCCAGGGGACTGAAGCTTTCTTT. The rearrangement joins TRBV2 to TRBJ1-1; TRBD1 might be the D (6 bases). The CDR3 has 13 amino acids. V was cut by 7 bases and J by 5 bases, with 14 bases left in between. In germline, CDR1 is SNHLY, CDR2 FYNNEI.

The chain has TRBV30 and TRBJ2-5, with D tentatively TRBD1 (6 bases). Between the trimmed V and J ends, which lost 6 bases and 4 bases, there was a span of 15 bases. CDR1 and CDR2 from the germline V gene are GTSNPN and SVGIG (reference sequence). The CDR3 sequence is 13 residues long. CDR3 sequence (DNA): TGTGCCTGCGGGACAACCCGCGGAGAGACCCAGTACTTC. Its protein is CACGTTRGETQYF.

This rearrangement joins TRBV19 to TRBJ2-3, with TRBD2 matching over 8 bases. The V and J ends lost 10 bases and 2 bases, in that order; junction bases with no gene match: 8. The length of the CDR3 is 14 residues. Germline V lookup: CDR1 LNHDA, CDR2 SQIVND (reference sequence). The CDR3 DNA is TGTGCCACTAAGCGGGAGCTAGCCACAGATACGCAGTATTTT. It is translated as CATKRELATDTQYF.

The chain recombines TRBV19 with TRBJ1-1; 10 nucleotides align to TRBD1. There are 15 residues in the CDR3. Germline V gives CDR1 LNHDA, CDR2 SQIVND (reference sequence). The V and J ends lost 4 bases and 5 bases, in that order; junction bases with no gene match: 7. CDR3 coding DNA: TGTGCCAGTAGTAAGGGACAGGGGCGCCGAACTGAAGCTTTCTTT. Its translation is CASSKGQGRRTEAFF.

The rearrangement links TRBV18 to TRBJ2-5, with TRBD2 matching 11 bases. The CDR3 is 13 residues long. J lost 5 bases, V lost 6 bases, and 2 bases had no gene match. The germline gives CDR1 KGHSH, CDR2 LQKENI. The DNA of the CDR3 is TGTGCCAGCTCTAGCGGGAGGGCCGAGACCCAGTACTTC. Its protein product is CASSSGRAETQYF.

The chain joins TRBV4-3 to TRBJ1-2, with 7 bases matching TRBD1. The trim removed 2 bases at V and 0 bases at J, leaving 3 bases unmatched. CDR1 is LGHNA and CDR2 is YSLEER in the germline V gene. This CDR3 has 15 residues. The CDR3 bases are TGCGCCAGCAGCCAAACCGGGACAGCTAACTATGGCTACACCTTC. Translated: CASSQTGTANYGYTF.

The chain links TRBV7-2 to TRBJ2-7; D remains ambiguous. The CDR3 consists of 13 residues. The V gene's germline CDR1 is SGHTA and CDR2 FQGNSA. The V and J ends lost 4 bases and 4 bases respectively, with 11 bases between them. CDR3 coding DNA: TGTGCCAGCAGCTCCCTCGCAGCGTACGAGCAGTACGTC. This codes for CASSSLAAYEQYV.

This rearrangement joins TRBV12-5 to TRBJ2-1; 14 bases match TRBD2. Germline-derived CDR1 and CDR2 are LGHNT and FRNRAP. Trimming removed 5 bases from V and 5 bases from J; junction bases left unmatched: 5. The CDR3 length is 16 residues. CDR3 region: CASGRLAGGPNNEQFF. Here the CDR3 DNA reads TGTGCTAGTGGTCGACTAGCGGGAGGGCCGAACAATGAGCAGTTCTTC.

This clone was detected a few times. The chain is built from TRBV7-6 and TRBJ1-4; 9 bases match TRBD1. From germline, CDR1 is SGHVS and CDR2 FNYEAQ. The CDR3 is made up of 14 amino acids. J gave up 8 bases and V 5 bases, and 6 bases lay outside the gene matches. The CDR3 nucleotides read TGTGCCAGCAGCCCCGGGACAGGGAGCGAAAAACTGTTTTTT. Its protein product is CASSPGTGSEKLFF.

The V and J genes are TRBV10-3 and TRBJ1-1; 9 bases fit TRBD1. The CDR3 runs to 14 residues. After removal of 6 bases from V and 0 bases from J, the junction contained 2 bases not matched to a gene. The germline V gene has CDR1 ENHRY and CDR2 SYGVKD. CDR3 sequence: CAIRGDRVNTEAFF. CDR3 nucleotide sequence: TGTGCCATCAGGGGGGACAGGGTGAACACTGAAGCTTTCTTT.

CDR3 in DNA: TGTGCCATCAGTGATCACACGACCGAGAAATACGAGCAGTACGTC. This gives the protein CAISDHTTEKYEQYV. The chain has TRBV10-3 and TRBJ2-7; D is unclear. From germline, CDR1 is ENHRY and CDR2 SYGVKD. The CDR3 runs 15 residues. With 3 bases removed from V and 4 bases from J, the gap between germline ends came to 16 bases.

The chain joins TRBV5-4 to TRBJ2-7, with D hard to call. The CDR3 sequence is 13 residues long. CDR1 and CDR2 (germline): SGHNT, YYREEE (reference sequence). V lost 3 bases and J 3 bases, leaving 10 bases between the germline ends. The CDR3 reads CASSYDTVYEQYV. CDR3 coding DNA: TGTGCCAGCAGCTATGACACAGTCTACGAGCAGTACGTC.

This clone was observed a few times. V gene TRBV19 combines with J gene TRBJ1-5, with D hard to call. Per the germline V gene, CDR1 is LNHDA and CDR2 is SQIVND (reference sequence). V was shortened by 9 bases and J by 1 base, with 10 bases between the two germline ends. CDR3 length equals 13 residues. Written as DNA, the CDR3 is TGTGCCAGCGCACTAGTAAGCAATCAGCCCCAGCATTTT. This encodes CASALVSNQPQHF.

This clone has only one observation. The chain carries TRBV30 and TRBJ1-3; no definite D call. The CDR3 is made up of 14 amino acids. Between the trimmed V and J ends, which lost 5 bases and 2 bases, there was a span of 13 bases. The V gene's germline CDR1 is GTSNPN and CDR2 SVGIG (reference sequence). DNA of the CDR3: TGTGCCTGGGGAAAGCCAGGAACTGGAAACACCATATATTTT. Translated: CAWGKPGTGNTIYF.

The CDR3 DNA reads as TGTGCCAGCAGTTTCGCAGGGGGAAGCACAGATACGCAGTATTTT. Residues: CASSFAGGSTDTQYF. The chain joins TRBV9 to TRBJ2-3; 7 nucleotides align to TRBD1. Germline CDR1 SGDLS, CDR2 YYNGEE. V dropped 5 bases and J dropped 0; count of bases not matched to a gene: 6. The CDR3 runs to 15 residues.

The genes are TRBV5-8 and TRBJ2-7; D perhaps matches TRBD1 (6 bases). V lost 0 bases and J 3 bases, leaving 10 bases between the germline ends. Germline loops: CDR1 SGHTS, CDR2 YDEGEE. This CDR3 has 14 residues. The CDR3 here is CASSLGGTIYEQYV. Written as DNA, the CDR3 is TGTGCCAGCAGCTTGGGTGGGACAATCTACGAGCAGTACGTC.

The chain employs TRBV27 and TRBJ2-2; 8 nucleotides line up with TRBD2. The CDR3 consists of 18 residues. Germline V gives CDR1 MNHEY, CDR2 SMNVEV (reference sequence). After removal of 0 bases from V and 3 bases from J, the junction contained 9 bases not matched to a gene. Here the CDR3 reads CASSLSSGGPYYTGELFF. CDR3 DNA: TGTGCCAGCAGTTTATCCAGCGGGGGACCATATTACACCGGGGAGCTGTTTTTT.